The rows below give T cell receptor beta chains drawn from one sample of a study of the immune and genomic landscape of osteosarcoma. Measured with immunoSEQ multiplex PCR; TCRdb has only the in-frame clones, and not every one. The sample has roughly 1,300 clones, roughly four fifths seen once. The sample was tumor tissue from a local recurrence in the skull. The receptor source for this set is a young man with osteosarcoma. CDR3s include the opening cysteine and the closing phenylalanine or tryptophan. The order of the fields is D gene, clone size, V gene, J gene, CDR3 protein, CDR3 DNA. The D gene is left open where the match is weak. The listing skips clone size in some rows; elsewhere it reads once, few, many or a size class.

>.|few|TRBV2|TRBJ1-1
CATLPYRREAFF
TGTGCCACCTTACCCTACAGGCGGGAAGCTTTCTTT
>.|few|TRBV29-1|TRBJ1-1
CSASGHTNTEAFF
TGCAGCGCCTCGGGACATACGAACACTGAAGCTTTCTTT
>.|.|TRBV6-1|TRBJ1-6
CASSRGDGVGSPLHF
TGTGCCAGCTCGCGGGGGGATGGTGTAGGATCACCCCTCCACTTT
>.|.|TRBV7-3|TRBJ2-3
CASSLRDTDTQYF
TGTGCCAGCAGCTTAAGGGACACAGATACGCAGTATTTT
>.|.|TRBV6-6|TRBJ2-2
CASSSQDYTGELFF
TGTGCCAGCAGTTCACAGGATTACACCGGGGAGCTGTTTTTT
>.|.|TRBV19|TRBJ1-5
CASSSEPTASNQPQHF
TGTGCCAGTAGCTCGGAACCGACAGCAAGCAATCAGCCCCAGCATTTT
>.|.|TRBV6-4|TRBJ2-3
CASSGSSTDTQYF
TGTGCCAGCAGTGGGTCTAGCACAGATACGCAGTATTTT
>TRBD1|.|TRBV7-9|TRBJ1-2
CASSLDIQGAAYGYTF
TGTGCCAGCAGCTTAGACATTCAGGGGGCGGCGTATGGCTACACCTTC
>TRBD1|.|TRBV7-9|TRBJ1-1
CASSFRQGAITEAFF
TGTGCCAGCAGCTTCAGGCAGGGGGCAATCACTGAAGCTTTCTTT
>.|.|TRBV4-1|TRBJ1-1
CASSQGNTEAFF
TGCGCCAGCAGCCAAGGGAACACTGAAGCTTTCTTT
>.|.|TRBV27|TRBJ2-1
CASRPPGGAYNEQFF
TGTGCCAGCAGACCCCCAGGAGGGGCCTACAATGAGCAGTTCTTC
>TRBD2|.|TRBV4-2|TRBJ2-1
CASSQELAEYNEQFF
TGTGCCAGCAGCCAAGAGCTAGCGGAGTACAATGAGCAGTTCTTC
>.|.|TRBV7-9|TRBJ2-7
CASSLGSVAEGSYEQYF
TGTGCCAGCAGCTTAGGATCCGTAGCGGAGGGCTCCTACGAGCAGTACTTC
>.|.|TRBV30|TRBJ1-5
CAWSGKGGSNQPQHF
TGTGCCTGGAGTGGCAAAGGGGGTAGCAATCAGCCCCAGCATTTT
>.|.|TRBV18|TRBJ1-6
CASSPSRGGGNSPLHF
TGTGCCAGCTCACCATCACGAGGGGGAGGCAATTCACCCCTCCACTTT
>TRBD1|few|TRBV6-4|TRBJ2-3
CASSDAATGGTDTQYF
TGTGCCAGCAGTGACGCCGCGACAGGGGGCACAGATACGCAGTATTTT
>.|.|TRBV27|TRBJ2-5
CASSLGQASGVTWTQYF
TGTGCCAGCAGTTTAGGCCAAGCCTCGGGGGTTACATGGACCCAGTACTTC
>TRBD1|.|TRBV2|TRBJ2-2
CASSTGISGQGSNTGELFF
TGTGCCAGCAGTACCGGAATATCTGGACAGGGCTCCAACACCGGGGAGCTGTTTTTT
>.|once|TRBV6-1|TRBJ1-1
CASSGTENTEAFF
TGTGCCAGCAGTGGGACAGAGAACACTGAAGCTTTCTTT
>TRBD1|few|TRBV28|TRBJ1-1
CATCRDRVTEAFF
TGTGCCACCTGTCGGGACAGGGTCACTGAAGCTTTCTTT
>TRBD1|.|TRBV7-2|TRBJ1-4
CASSKRTGGEKLFF
TGTGCCAGCAGCAAAAGGACAGGGGGCGAAAAACTGTTTTTT
>.|.|TRBV7-9|TRBJ1-1
CASSLDMNTEAFF
TGTGCCAGCAGTTTAGACATGAACACTGAAGCTTTCTTT
>TRBD1|large|TRBV9|TRBJ1-3
CASSVRQGGNTIYF
TGTGCCAGCAGCGTAAGACAGGGCGGAAACACCATATATTTT
>.|.|TRBV2|TRBJ1-1
CASILDVDTEAFF
.
>.|.|TRBV6-1|TRBJ1-4
CASSESRTARATRATNEKLFF
TGTGCCAGCAGTGAATCGCGGACAGCAAGGGCAACGCGGGCAACTAATGAAAAACTGTTTTTT
>.|few|TRBV7-3|TRBJ2-1
CASSLMGGGPYNEQFF
TGTGCCAGCAGCTTAATGGGGGGCGGCCCCTACAATGAGCAGTTCTTC
>TRBD1|.|TRBV30|TRBJ1-5
CAWGGTGRSNQPQHF
TGTGCCTGGGGAGGGACAGGGCGTAGCAATCAGCCCCAGCATTTT
>.|.|TRBV30|TRBJ2-6
CAWSLGGSGANVLTF
TGTGCCTGGTCACTCGGGGGCTCTGGGGCCAACGTCCTGACTTTC
>.|.|TRBV7-3|TRBJ2-2
CASSPFGSPTGELFF
TGTGCCAGCAGCCCCTTCGGGAGCCCCACCGGGGAGCTGTTTTTT
>.|.|TRBV2|TRBJ2-5
CASAGGQAGNQETQYF
TGTGCCAGCGCCGGGGGGCAGGCGGGGAATCAAGAGACCCAGTACTTC
>TRBD1|.|TRBV19|TRBJ2-4
CASSFSPGQRKNIQYF
TGTGCCAGTAGTTTCTCCCCGGGACAGCGAAAAAACATTCAGTACTTC
>.|once|TRBV19|TRBJ2-6
CASSGGTYRISGANVLTF
TGTGCCAGTAGTGGAGGGACATACCGAATCTCTGGGGCCAACGTCCTGACTTTC
>TRBD1|.|TRBV7-9|TRBJ1-2
CASSLGQARVYGYTF
TGTGCCAGCAGCCTCGGACAGGCAAGGGTCTATGGCTACACCTTC
>.|few|TRBV6-1|TRBJ2-7
CASSKVSLYEQYF
TGTGCCAGCAGCAAAGTCTCCCTCTACGAGCAGTACTTC
>.|.|TRBV29-1|TRBJ1-2
CSVEAPSRDGYTF
TGCAGCGTTGAAGCCCCCAGCAGGGATGGCTACACCTTC
>.|.|TRBV19|TRBJ1-2
CASSIIQASNYGYTF
TGTGCCAGTAGTATTATACAGGCTTCTAACTATGGCTACACCTTC
>.|.|TRBV30|TRBJ1-2
CACRQSGQRYYGYTF
TGTGCCTGCCGTCAATCGGGACAACGATACTATGGCTACACCTTC
>.|.|TRBV19|TRBJ1-1
CASSIGTATEAFF
TGTGCCAGTAGTATAGGAACAGCCACTGAAGCTTTCTTT
>TRBD2|.|TRBV10-3|TRBJ2-5
CAISESGLAKETQYF
TGTGCCATCAGTGAGTCGGGACTAGCGAAAGAGACCCAGTACTTC
>TRBD2|.|TRBV6-4|TRBJ2-3
CASSSGGDEDTQYF
TGTGCCAGCAGTAGCGGGGGGGATGAAGATACGCAGTATTTT
>.|.|TRBV5-1|TRBJ2-3
CASSLAASTASYDTQYF
TGCGCCAGCAGCTTGGCTGCCTCGACAGCCAGTTACGATACGCAGTATTTT
>.|.|TRBV10-2|TRBJ2-5
CASSVTSQETQYF
TGCGCCAGCAGTGTGACAAGTCAAGAGACCCAGTACTTC
>.|.|TRBV11-2|TRBJ1-1
CASSSSRGRLNTEAFF
TGTGCCAGCAGCTCTTCCCGGGGGAGGCTTAACACTGAAGCTTTCTTT
>.|.|TRBV27|TRBJ2-7
CASSLTYEQYF
TGTGCCAGCAGTTTAACTTACGAGCAGTACTTC
>.|.|TRBV19|TRBJ1-1
CASSPTLNTEAFF
TGTGCCAGTAGTCCGACACTGAACACTGAAGCTTTCTTT
>TRBD2|.|TRBV4-1|TRBJ2-1
CASSQERGNYNEQFF
TGCGCCAGCAGCCAGGAGCGGGGTAACTACAATGAGCAGTTCTTC
>.|few|TRBV30|TRBJ1-6
CAWSVSPNSPLHF
TGTGCCTGGAGTGTATCCCCGAATTCACCCCTCCACTTT
>TRBD1|once|TRBV6-5|TRBJ2-1
CASRADRGLGNEQFF
TGTGCCAGCAGAGCGGACAGGGGGTTGGGCAATGAGCAGTTCTTC
>.|.|TRBV14|TRBJ1-1
CASSQDAFTRFF
TGTGCCAGCAGCCAAGATGCGTTTACTCGGTTCTTT
>.|.|TRBV2|TRBJ1-6
CASSERGTNYNSPLHF
TGTGCCAGCAGTGAGCGGGGCACCAACTATAATTCACCCCTCCACTTT
>.|.|TRBV19|TRBJ2-2
CASMSVTGELFF
TGTGCCAGTATGTCAGTCACCGGGGAGCTGTTTTTT
>.|.|TRBV19|TRBJ2-5
CASSIDFQETQYF
TGTGCCAGTAGTATAGATTTCCAAGAGACCCAGTACTTC
>.|once|TRBV6-1|TRBJ2-5
CATEGGEGWETQYF
TGTGCCACCGAAGGGGGAGAGGGCTGGGAGACCCAGTACTTC